Shown below are 32 T cell receptor beta chains from a single sample sequenced in a study of CXCR3-negative and CXCR3-positive naive CD8 T cells. Study conclusions and caveats: For CXCR3-positive naive cells, TRB CDR3s were more hydrophobic than those of CXCR3-negative naive cells.

These receptors are not linked to any known antigen. In preparing the TRB cDNA libraries, 5' RACE with UMI labels was used. One entry per CDR3 protein, without DNA, is what TCRdb gives after re-calling the 5' RACE reads. The table for this sample gives over 150,000 distinct CDR3 sequences. Sequencing used naive CXCR3+ CD8+ T cells from blood. Subset defined: CD45RO-CCR7+CD27+CD95- naive CD8+ T cells expressing CXCR3 (TNR3+). The receptor source for this set is a human donor in good health. Some clones in this sample may be carry-over from other donors' samples.

J is TRBJ2-3 and V is TRBV4-1; TCRdb lists TRBD2, though no DNA is available to test this call. Per germline, CDR1 MGHRA and CDR2 YSYEKL. The CDR3 has 15 residues. CDR3 region: CASSQVAGTTDTQYF.

The chain recombines TRBV7-2 with TRBJ2-7. The CDR3 contains 14 residues. The germline V gene has CDR1 SGHTA and CDR2 FQGNSA. CDR3 protein: CASSLAGRAYEQYF.

Here the CDR3 reads CASSLNQPQHF. V and J are TRBV28 and TRBJ1-5. The CDR3 is 11 residues long. Germline V gives CDR1 MDHEN, CDR2 SYDVKM.

V and J are TRBV28 and TRBJ2-2; as DNA is missing, the TRBD1 call by TCRdb cannot be tested. The germline V gene has CDR1 MDHEN and CDR2 SYDVKM. This CDR3 has 12 residues. Here the CDR3 reads CASSFPAGELFF.

The V call is TRBV12-3 or TRBV12-4, the J call TRBJ2-5. This CDR3 has 16 residues. CDR3 sequence reads: CASSLYLLGSEETQYF.

The gene calls are TRBV12-3 or TRBV12-4 and TRBJ2-1; the D call from TCRdb, TRBD1, cannot be confirmed without DNA. There are 15 residues in the CDR3. The CDR3 sequence: CASSLGIRGYNEQFF.

V usage is TRBV23-1 and J usage is TRBJ1-6; TCRdb's D call, TRBD1, is unchecked because there is no DNA. TRBV23-1 is flagged as an ORF with uncertain function. CDR3 length equals 13 residues. The CDR3 is CASNQRQASPLHF.

The chain employs TRBV6-2 or TRBV6-3 and TRBJ2-7; TCRdb's D call, TRBD1, is unchecked because there is no DNA. In germline, CDR1 is MNHEY, CDR2 SVGEGT. This CDR3 is built from 15 residues. CDR3 region: CASSYSGQGGYEQYF.

The chain joins TRBV5-1 to TRBJ2-6; TCRdb's assignment of TRBD2 cannot be checked, as there is no DNA. Looked up from germline, CDR1 is SGHRS and CDR2 is YFSETQ. The CDR3 is 17 amino acids. The CDR3 loop is CASSFSGRASGANVLTF.

The rearrangement joins TRBV7-8 to TRBJ2-7; TCRdb selects TRBD2, and the lack of DNA leaves this call unchecked. This CDR3 is built from 16 residues. CDR1 and CDR2 from the germline V gene are SGHVS and FQNEAQ. CDR3: CASSLGSNSPSYEQYF.

The J gene is TRBJ2-1, the V gene TRBV29-1; TCRdb names TRBD2, which stays unverified in the absence of DNA. Germline V lookup: CDR1 SQVTM, CDR2 ANQGSEA. The CDR3 runs 13 residues. CDR3 in amino acids: CSVALAGVREQFF.

The chain recombines TRBV28 with TRBJ2-7; absent DNA, TCRdb's TRBD1 call cannot be checked. Germline CDR1 is MDHEN and CDR2 is SYDVKM. The CDR3 is made up of 17 amino acids. The CDR3 spells CASSSPRRSEMTYEQYF.

V is TRBV4-3 and J is TRBJ1-1; no DNA is available, so the TRBD1 call from TCRdb remains unchecked. Germline-derived CDR1 and CDR2 are LGHNA and YSLEER. The CDR3 spans 15 residues. CDR3 amino acids: CASSQDVEGSTEAFF.

The rearrangement joins TRBV7-8 to TRBJ2-5; TCRdb gives TRBD2 as the D gene, but with no DNA this cannot be confirmed. Germline V lookup: CDR1 SGHVS, CDR2 FQNEAQ. The length of the CDR3 is 13 residues. CDR3 protein: CASSLLGPPTQYF.

V and J are TRBV12-3 or TRBV12-4 and TRBJ2-2. CDR3 length: 11 amino acids. The CDR3: CASLNTGELFF.

The CDR3 loop reads CDSSLGSWVQDRGFYGYTF. The genes are TRBV5-1 and TRBJ1-2; TCRdb indicates TRBD1, and absent DNA this call remains unverified. CDR1 SGHRS and CDR2 YFSETQ come from the germline V gene. The CDR3 length is 19 residues.

The chain carries TRBV5-1 and TRBJ2-7; TCRdb returns TRBD1, unconfirmable since there is no DNA. The germline V gene has CDR1 SGHRS and CDR2 YFSETQ. This CDR3 has 15 amino acids. The CDR3 spells CASSPYRGPGDEQYF.

CDR3 in amino acids: CASSVAWTSGTGELFF. The V and J genes are TRBV7-6 and TRBJ2-2; the D call of TRBD2 rests on TCRdb alone, since no DNA is present to check it. The germline V gene has CDR1 SGHVS and CDR2 FNYEAQ. This CDR3 comprises 16 residues.

The chain joins TRBV7-9 to TRBJ2-7; TCRdb lists TRBD1, though no DNA is available to test this call. Germline V gives CDR1 SEHNR, CDR2 FQNEAQ (reference sequence). CDR3 length: 17 amino acids. CDR3 region: CASSSPNRGASLYEQYF. Full variable domain (remainder filled in from reference TRBV7-9 and TRBJ2-7): DTGVSQNPRHKITKRGQNVTFRCDPISEHNRLYWYRQTLGQGPEFLTYFQNEAQLEKSRLLSDRFSAERPKGSFSTLEIQRTEQGDSAMYLCASSSPNRGASLYEQYFGPGTRLTVT.

The J gene is TRBJ2-3, the V gene TRBV7-8; no DNA is available, so the TRBD2 call from TCRdb remains unchecked. This CDR3 region has 13 residues. Germline CDR1 and CDR2: SGHVS and FQNEAQ. CDR3 sequence reads: CASNTPRGGTQYF.

The gene calls are TRBV5-6 and TRBJ2-7. The CDR3 is 14 residues long. Germline CDR1 SGHDT, CDR2 YYEEEE. This chain's CDR3 is CASSFGVSPYEQYF. Full variable domain (outside the CDR3, taken from reference TRBV5-6 and TRBJ2-7): DAGVTQSPTHLIKTRGQQVTLRCSPKSGHDTVSWYQQALGQGPQFIFQYYEEEERQRGNFPDRFSGHQFPNYSSELNVNALLLGDSALYLCASSFGVSPYEQYFGPGTRLTVT.

The J gene is TRBJ2-1, the V gene TRBV5-1; the D gene TCRdb calls, TRBD2, cannot be checked with no DNA. This CDR3 spans 17 amino acids. Germline V gene data show CDR1 as SGHRS and CDR2 as YFSETQ. CDR3 sequence reads: CASGPRLARGGYNEQFF.

This chain uses TRBV5-1 with TRBJ2-3; TCRdb's assignment of TRBD1 cannot be checked, as there is no DNA. Per germline, CDR1 SGHRS and CDR2 YFSETQ. The CDR3 spans 13 residues. The chain's CDR3 is CASNIGGWDTQYF.

This chain connects TRBV5-4 to TRBJ2-1; TCRdb picks TRBD1, but there is no DNA to check that call. CDR3 length: 12 residues. The germline gives CDR1 SGHNT, CDR2 YYREEE (reference sequence). The CDR3 spells CASSFRSPEQFF.

The gene calls are TRBV27 and TRBJ1-2; the D call from TCRdb, TRBD1, cannot be confirmed without DNA. The CDR3 contains 15 residues. The germline V gene encodes CDR1 MNHEY and CDR2 SMNVEV (reference sequence). The CDR3 here is CASSPFGGFNYGYTF.

V is TRBV6-2 or TRBV6-3 and J is TRBJ2-7; TCRdb designates TRBD1, a call that cannot be tested without DNA. Looked up from germline, CDR1 is MNHEY and CDR2 is SVGEGT. This CDR3 spans 17 amino acids. The CDR3 sequence is CASSKRVHRLGDYEQYF.

The V and J genes are TRBV4-3 and TRBJ2-3; TCRdb lists TRBD2, though no DNA is available to test this call. The CDR3 spans 16 residues. Germline V gives CDR1 LGHNA, CDR2 YSLEER. The CDR3 is CASSQWTSGGAGTQYF.

The rearrangement uses TRBV28 and TRBJ2-7; the TCRdb call, TRBD1, lacks DNA for checking. Germline V lookup: CDR1 MDHEN, CDR2 SYDVKM. The CDR3 totals 17 residues. This CDR3 is CASSLWIQGAVYYEQYF.

The chain recombines TRBV4-1 with TRBJ1-5. Germline V CDR1 and CDR2: MGHRA, YSYEKL. This CDR3 has 15 amino acids. CDR3: CASSQVAGVNQPQHF.

The V and J genes are TRBV7-3 and TRBJ2-7; the TCRdb D gene call, TRBD1, has no DNA to confirm it. This CDR3 is 14 amino acids long. CDR1 and CDR2 (germline): SGHTA, FQGTGA. This CDR3 reads CASSLNRDQDEQYF.

The chain uses TRBV23-1 and TRBJ2-7; the D call from TCRdb, TRBD2, cannot be confirmed without DNA. TRBV23-1 is filed as an ORF, its function uncertain. The CDR3 spans 16 residues. The chain's CDR3 is CASSQTAGTSVHEQYF.

V gene TRBV6-2 or TRBV6-3 combines with J gene TRBJ2-5; TCRdb calls TRBD2, which cannot be checked without DNA. The CDR3 is 14 amino acids. Germline CDR1 is MNHEY and CDR2 is SVGEGT. CDR3: CASSYSWGGETQYF.